The table lists the clone carrying this TCR beta chain with many counts. Antigen: not known. These data come from a study of neurological immune-mediated disorders. Study-wide results and caveats: HTLV-1-associated myelopathy had the most TCR clonal expansion, whereas multiple sclerosis had the least (lower than in healthy controls).

Synthesis of cDNA was performed by 5'RACE using 10-nucleotide random UMIs. MiXCR, applied by TCRdb to the 5' RACE reads, yields one record per CDR3 protein. The repertoire holds 20,000 to 25,000 distinct CDR3 sequences, roughly a tenth seen once, with about a fifth in the top ten. The length of the CDR3 is 17 residues. The germline CDR1 and CDR2 sequences are SGHRS and YFSETQ. V was pared by 0 bases and J by 0 bases, with 7 bases of the junction left unmatched. The study built unsorted libraries from 2 million PBMCs kept at -80 C. The chain employs TRBV5-1 and TRBJ2-3, with 7 bases matching TRBD1. The source is an older woman with HTLV-1-associated myelopathy (HAM/TSP). Sequenced material: PBMCs. CDR3 bases: TGCGCCAGCAGCTTGGTTTCGTTCAGGGGGAGCACAGATACGCAGTATTTT. This gives the protein CASSLVSFRGSTDTQYF.